This T cell receptor (beta chain) was identified during a study of human T cells and chemical hapten exposure. The wider study: It was small differences in pooled library volume that mainly caused per-sample TCR yields to vary.

TCRdb reprocessed the RACE reads with MiXCR, giving one entry per CDR3 protein. The sample carries around 180,000 distinct CDR3 sequences, nearly 30% recorded once. Germline V gene data show CDR1 as SGHDT and CDR2 as YYEEEE. CDR3 size: 15 residues. With V trimmed by 5 bases and J by 1 base, 8 bases remained unmatched. This clonotype was counted only a few times. Time point defined: pre-sensitization, week 0. The sample's treatment: therapeutic diphenylcyclopropenone sensitization with weekly scalp DPC. The V call is TRBV5-6, the J call TRBJ2-5; TRBD2 matches at 7 bases. The receptor was isolated from a woman younger than 45 with alopecia areata. Some clones in this sample may be carry-over from other donors' samples. This specimen was whole blood, taken in connection with sensitization to the hapten diphenylcyclopropenone (DPC). CDR3 sequence: CASSRASGFQETQYF. The CDR3 bases are TGTGCCAGCAGTCGGGCTAGCGGCTTCCAAGAGACCCAGTACTTC. Full variable domain (rest looked up from reference TRBV5-6 and TRBJ2-5): DAGVTQSPTHLIKTRGQQVTLRCSPKSGHDTVSWYQQALGQGPQFIFQYYEEEERQRGNFPDRFSGHQFPNYSSELNVNALLLGDSALYLCASSRASGFQETQYFGPGTRLLVL.